The sequence of this TCR beta chain was determined in a study of T cell repertoires in cytomegalovirus infection (dated by TCRdb to about 2019). About the study as a whole: Because public TCR beta signatures pointed to carriage of CMV infection together with the matching HLA type, the HLA type of each donor mattered for the analysis.

As concerns this clonotype: What this receptor recognizes is not known. This may be a read error, as it is one base from a much larger clone.

CDR1 and CDR2 are drawn from the germline V gene: SNHLY, FYNNEI. The CDR3, cysteine through phenylalanine, is 11 amino acids long. Just CDR3 DNA is preserved here, 33 bases in frame from base 1. The instrument given in TCRdb is Illumina HiSeq 1500. TCRdb itself trimmed the public reads at Q25 with fastp, ran MiXCR and retained productive beta chains. Each CDR3 protein gets just one entry, which takes the most common genes and DNA from the rows behind it. This sample has 500,000 or so distinct CDR3 sequences in its table, and 16% of those were observed once. More than 20% of the sample goes to the ten largest clones. The investigation overall reported the following: Carriers of CMV infection plus the relevant HLA type were discriminated by the cumulative frequency of public TCR beta family members in the study cohort and in an independent 352-donor cohort. In the ex vivo response, HLA-C-restricted CMV-specific TCR beta clonotypes were dominant, and in two of eight donors the single most frequent clonotype came from this HLA-C-restricted group.

The origin of this receptor is a human donor in good health (CMV status not recorded). Some clones in this sample may be carry-over from other donors' samples. Sequenced material: CD8+ T cells from PBMCs. The chain couples TRBV2 to TRBJ1-2; the D gene assignment is ambiguous. The CDR3 region reads CASRGVYVYTF. The sequenced DNA: TGTGCCAGCAGGGGCGTCTATGTCTACACCTTC.